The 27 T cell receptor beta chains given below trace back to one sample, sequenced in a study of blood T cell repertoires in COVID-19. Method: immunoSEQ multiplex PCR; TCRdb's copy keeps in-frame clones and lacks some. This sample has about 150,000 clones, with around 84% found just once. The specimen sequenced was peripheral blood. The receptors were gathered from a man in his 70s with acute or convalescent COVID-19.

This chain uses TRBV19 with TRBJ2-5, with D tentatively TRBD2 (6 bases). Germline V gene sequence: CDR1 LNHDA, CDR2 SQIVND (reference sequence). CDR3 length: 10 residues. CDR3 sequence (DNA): TGTGCAGCGGGCAGAGAGACCCAGTACTTC. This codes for CAAGRETQYF.

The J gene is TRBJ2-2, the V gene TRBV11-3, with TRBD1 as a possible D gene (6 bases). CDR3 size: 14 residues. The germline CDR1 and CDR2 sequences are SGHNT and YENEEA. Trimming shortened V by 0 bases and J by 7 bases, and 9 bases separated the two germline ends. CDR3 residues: CASSLDGGGGELFF. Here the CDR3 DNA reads TGTGCCAGCAGCTTAGATGGGGGCGGCGGGGAGCTGTTTTTT.

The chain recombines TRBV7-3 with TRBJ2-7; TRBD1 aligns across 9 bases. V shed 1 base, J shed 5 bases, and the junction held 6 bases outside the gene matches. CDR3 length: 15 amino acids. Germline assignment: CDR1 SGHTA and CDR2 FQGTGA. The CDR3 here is CASSLRGTGFHEQYF. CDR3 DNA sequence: TGTGCCAGCAGCTTAAGAGGGACAGGGTTCCACGAGCAGTACTTC.

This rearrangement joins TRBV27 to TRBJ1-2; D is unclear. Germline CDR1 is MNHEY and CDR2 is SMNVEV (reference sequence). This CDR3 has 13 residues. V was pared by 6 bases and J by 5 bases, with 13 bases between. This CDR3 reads CASSSLQTYGYTF. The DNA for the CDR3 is TGTGCCAGCAGCAGTCTCCAGACTTATGGCTACACCTTC.

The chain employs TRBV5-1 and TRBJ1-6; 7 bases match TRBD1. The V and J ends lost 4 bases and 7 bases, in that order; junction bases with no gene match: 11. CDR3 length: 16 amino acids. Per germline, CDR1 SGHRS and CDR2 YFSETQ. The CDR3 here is CASSLEGQARNSPLHF. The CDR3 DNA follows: TGCGCCAGCAGCCTAGAAGGACAGGCGCGGAATTCACCCCTCCACTTT.

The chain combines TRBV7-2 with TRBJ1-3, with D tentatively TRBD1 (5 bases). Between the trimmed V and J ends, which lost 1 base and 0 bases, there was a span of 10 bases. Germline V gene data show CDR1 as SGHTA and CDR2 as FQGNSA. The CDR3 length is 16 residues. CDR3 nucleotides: TGTGCCAGCAGCTTAGGGGGCGGGATCTCTGGAAACACCATATATTTT. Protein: CASSLGGGISGNTIYF.

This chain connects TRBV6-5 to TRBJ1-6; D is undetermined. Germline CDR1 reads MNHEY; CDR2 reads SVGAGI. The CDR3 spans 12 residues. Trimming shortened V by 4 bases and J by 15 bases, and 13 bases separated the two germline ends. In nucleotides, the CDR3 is TGTGCCAGCAGTTCTAACCACCGGGGCCTCCACTTT. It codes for CASSSNHRGLHF.

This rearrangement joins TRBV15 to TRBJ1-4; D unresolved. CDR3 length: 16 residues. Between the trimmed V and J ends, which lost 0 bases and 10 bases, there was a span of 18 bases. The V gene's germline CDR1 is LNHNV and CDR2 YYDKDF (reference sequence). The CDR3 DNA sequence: TGTGCCACCAGCAGAGATTATGGCCCCGGGGTTGGAAAACTGTTTTTT. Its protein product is CATSRDYGPGVGKLFF.

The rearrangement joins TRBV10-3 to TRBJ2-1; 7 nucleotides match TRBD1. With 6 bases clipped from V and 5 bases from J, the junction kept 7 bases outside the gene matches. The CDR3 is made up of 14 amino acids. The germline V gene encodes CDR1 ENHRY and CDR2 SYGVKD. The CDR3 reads CAIRDGTADNEQFF. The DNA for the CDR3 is TGTGCCATCAGAGACGGGACAGCCGACAATGAGCAGTTCTTC.

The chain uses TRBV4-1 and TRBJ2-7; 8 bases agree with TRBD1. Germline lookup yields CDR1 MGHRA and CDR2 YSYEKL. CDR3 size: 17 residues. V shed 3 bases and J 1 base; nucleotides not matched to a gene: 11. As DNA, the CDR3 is TGCGCCAGCAGCCACCCGGACAGGGCTGACCTGTCCTACGAGCAGTACTTC. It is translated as CASSHPDRADLSYEQYF.

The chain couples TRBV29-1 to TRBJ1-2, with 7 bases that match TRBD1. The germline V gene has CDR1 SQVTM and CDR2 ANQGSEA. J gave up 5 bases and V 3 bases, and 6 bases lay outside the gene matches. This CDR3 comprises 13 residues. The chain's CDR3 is CSVEGQRPYGYTF. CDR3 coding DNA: TGCAGCGTTGAGGGACAGCGGCCGTATGGCTACACCTTC.

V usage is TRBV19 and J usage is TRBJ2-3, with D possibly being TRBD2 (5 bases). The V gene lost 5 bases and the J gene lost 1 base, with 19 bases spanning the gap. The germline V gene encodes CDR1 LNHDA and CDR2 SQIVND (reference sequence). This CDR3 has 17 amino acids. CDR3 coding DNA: TGTGCCAGTAGTGCTCGTAGGACTCAATGGCGCACAGATACGCAGTATTTT. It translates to CASSARRTQWRTDTQYF. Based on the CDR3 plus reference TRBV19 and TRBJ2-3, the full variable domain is DGGITQSPKYLFRKEGQNVTLSCEQNLNHDAMYWYRQDPGQGLRLIYYSQIVNDFQKGDIAEGYSVSREKKESFPLTVTSAQKNPTAFYLCASSARRTQWRTDTQYFGPGTRLTVL.

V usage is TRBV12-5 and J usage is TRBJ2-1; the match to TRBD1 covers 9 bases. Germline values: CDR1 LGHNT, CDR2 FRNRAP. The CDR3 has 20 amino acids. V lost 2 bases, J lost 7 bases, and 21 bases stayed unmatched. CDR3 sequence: CASGLSSILRGQGTGNEQFF. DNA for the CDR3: TGTGCTAGTGGTTTGTCATCAATACTACGGGGACAGGGAACGGGAAATGAGCAGTTCTTC.

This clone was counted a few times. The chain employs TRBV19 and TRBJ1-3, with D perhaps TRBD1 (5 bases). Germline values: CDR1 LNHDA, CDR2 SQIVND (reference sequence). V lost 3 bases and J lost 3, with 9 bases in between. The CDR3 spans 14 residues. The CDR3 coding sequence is TGTGCCAGTAGTATGACAGATCTTGGAAACACCATATATTTT. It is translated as CASSMTDLGNTIYF.

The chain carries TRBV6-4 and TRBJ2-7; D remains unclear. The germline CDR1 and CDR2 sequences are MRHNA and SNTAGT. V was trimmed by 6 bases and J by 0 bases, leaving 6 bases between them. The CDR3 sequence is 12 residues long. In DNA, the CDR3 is TGTGCCAGCAGATCGAGCTCCTACGAGCAGTACTTC. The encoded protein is CASRSSSYEQYF.

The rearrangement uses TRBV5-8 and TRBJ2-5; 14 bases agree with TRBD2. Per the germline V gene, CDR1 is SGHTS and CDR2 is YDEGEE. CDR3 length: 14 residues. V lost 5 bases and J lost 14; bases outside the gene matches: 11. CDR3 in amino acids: CASRRGLAGEPLYF. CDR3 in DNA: TGTGCCAGCAGACGGGGACTAGCGGGGGAGCCCCTATACTTC.

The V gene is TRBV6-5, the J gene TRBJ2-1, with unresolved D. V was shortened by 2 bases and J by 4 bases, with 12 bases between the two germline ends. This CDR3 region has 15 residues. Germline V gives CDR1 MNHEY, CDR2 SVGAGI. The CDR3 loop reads CASSYLAAAYNEQFF. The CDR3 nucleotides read TGTGCCAGCAGTTACCTCGCGGCAGCTTACAATGAGCAGTTCTTC.

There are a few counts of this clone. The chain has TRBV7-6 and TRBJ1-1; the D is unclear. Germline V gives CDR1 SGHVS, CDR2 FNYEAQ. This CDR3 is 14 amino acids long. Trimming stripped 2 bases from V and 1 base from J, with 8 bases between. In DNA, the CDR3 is TGTGCCAGCAGCTTAAACCTCGGGAACACTGAAGCTTTCTTT. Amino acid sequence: CASSLNLGNTEAFF.

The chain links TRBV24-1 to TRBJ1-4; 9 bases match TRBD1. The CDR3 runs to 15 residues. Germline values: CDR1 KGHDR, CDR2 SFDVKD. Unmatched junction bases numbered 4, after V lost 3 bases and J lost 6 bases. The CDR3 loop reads CATSDTGGADEKLFF. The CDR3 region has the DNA TGTGCCACCAGTGATACAGGGGGCGCGGATGAAAAACTGTTTTTT.

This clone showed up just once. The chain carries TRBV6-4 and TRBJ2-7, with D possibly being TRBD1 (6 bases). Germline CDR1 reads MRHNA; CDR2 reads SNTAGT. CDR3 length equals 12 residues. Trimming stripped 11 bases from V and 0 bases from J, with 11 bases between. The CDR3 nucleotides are TGTGCCGGACAGCAATTCTCCTACGAGCAGTACTTC. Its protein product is CAGQQFSYEQYF.

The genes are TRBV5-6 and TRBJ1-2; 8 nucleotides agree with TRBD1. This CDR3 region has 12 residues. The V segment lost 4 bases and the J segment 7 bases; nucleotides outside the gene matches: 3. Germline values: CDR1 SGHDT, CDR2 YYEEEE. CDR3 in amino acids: CASSARGPGYTF. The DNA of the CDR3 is TGTGCCAGCAGCGCCAGGGGGCCTGGCTACACCTTC.

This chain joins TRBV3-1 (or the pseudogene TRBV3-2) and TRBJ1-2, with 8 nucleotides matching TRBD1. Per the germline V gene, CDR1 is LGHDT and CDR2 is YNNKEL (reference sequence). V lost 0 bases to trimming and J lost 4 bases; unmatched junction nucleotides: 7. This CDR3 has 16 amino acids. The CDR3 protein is CASSQDQGTGTYGYTF. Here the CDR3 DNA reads TGTGCCAGCAGCCAAGATCAGGGGACAGGCACCTATGGCTACACCTTC.

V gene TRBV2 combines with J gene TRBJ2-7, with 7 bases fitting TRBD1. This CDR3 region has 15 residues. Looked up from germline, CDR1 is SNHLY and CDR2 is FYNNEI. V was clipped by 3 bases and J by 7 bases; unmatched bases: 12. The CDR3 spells CASSEGSQGRREQYF. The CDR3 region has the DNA TGTGCCAGCAGTGAGGGGTCACAGGGGCGCCGGGAGCAGTACTTC.

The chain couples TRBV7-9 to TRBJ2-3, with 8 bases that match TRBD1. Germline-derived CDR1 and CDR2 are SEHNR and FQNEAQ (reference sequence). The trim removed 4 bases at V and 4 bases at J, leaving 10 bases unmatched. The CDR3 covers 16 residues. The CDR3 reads CASSSGQGRGADTQYF. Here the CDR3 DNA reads TGTGCCAGCAGCTCCGGACAGGGTAGAGGAGCAGATACGCAGTATTTT.

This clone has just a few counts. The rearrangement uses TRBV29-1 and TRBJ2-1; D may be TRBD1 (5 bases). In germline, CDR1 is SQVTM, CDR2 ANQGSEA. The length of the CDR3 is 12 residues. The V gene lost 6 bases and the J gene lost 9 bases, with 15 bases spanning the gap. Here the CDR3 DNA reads TGCAGCGTCAGGGTTTTAACATCTGAGCAGTTCTTC. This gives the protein CSVRVLTSEQFF.

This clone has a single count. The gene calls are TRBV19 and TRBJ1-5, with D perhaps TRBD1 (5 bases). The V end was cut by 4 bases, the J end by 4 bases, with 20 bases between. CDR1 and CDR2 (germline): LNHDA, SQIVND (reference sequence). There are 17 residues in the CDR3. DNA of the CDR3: TGTGCCAGTAGTACCGCATTGGGAGGGGCAATAAATCAGCCCCAGCATTTT. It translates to CASSTALGGAINQPQHF. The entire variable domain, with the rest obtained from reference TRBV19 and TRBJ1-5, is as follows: DGGITQSPKYLFRKEGQNVTLSCEQNLNHDAMYWYRQDPGQGLRLIYYSQIVNDFQKGDIAEGYSVSREKKESFPLTVTSAQKNPTAFYLCASSTALGGAINQPQHFGDGTRLSIL.

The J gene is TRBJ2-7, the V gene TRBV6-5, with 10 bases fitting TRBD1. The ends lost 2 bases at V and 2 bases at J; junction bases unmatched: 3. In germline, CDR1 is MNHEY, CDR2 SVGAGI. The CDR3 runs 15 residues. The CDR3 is CASSYAGTGAYEQYF. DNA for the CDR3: TGTGCCAGCAGTTACGCCGGGACAGGGGCCTACGAGCAGTACTTC.